This is a list of T cell receptor beta chains from one sample in a study of T cell responses to AZD1222 COVID-19 vaccine. The repertoire was sequenced with immunoSEQ multiplex PCR; TCRdb's copy has only in-frame clones and lacks some. The sample has around 150,000 clones, 90% seen once. The sequencing here drew on peripheral blood, taken on day 0 of AZD1222 vaccination. These TCRs come from an adult in good health. The conserved cysteine and the conserved F or W are not part of the CDR3 here.

v_gene	j_gene	CDR3aa
TRBV30	TRBJ1-4	AWSVPTGAGEKLF
TRBV19	TRBJ2-5	ASRRDSQETQY
TRBV6-5	TRBJ1-5	ASSFGQGFNQPQH
TRBV3-1/TRBV3-2	TRBJ2-1	ASSQVGLAGGSEQF
TRBV29-1	TRBJ2-1	SVEVGQGNEQF
TRBV5-8	TRBJ2-1	ASSFSMGAYNEQF
TRBV5-4	TRBJ2-5	ASSLDFKETQY
TRBV19	TRBJ2-1	ASSIRAANEQF
TRBV12-5	TRBJ2-6	ASGWTMGQGSLSGANVLT
TRBV20-1	TRBJ1-1	SARTRDEAF
TRBV6-6	TRBJ1-4	ASSYATGEKLF
TRBV6-6	TRBJ2-2	ASSPWLF
TRBV19	TRBJ1-1	ASSIDRGAMNTEAF
TRBV5-8	TRBJ1-2	ASSWGIGGVRGYT
TRBV9	TRBJ1-2	ASSVDPDGNYGYT
TRBV21-1	TRBJ1-5	ASSKVEEPQH
TRBV2	TRBJ2-2	AARLAVNTGELF
TRBV5-8	TRBJ2-7	ASSWVYEQY
TRBV19	TRBJ2-3	ASSHRGTDTQY
TRBV19	TRBJ2-1	ASSISSGYYNEQF
TRBV6-6	TRBJ2-7	ASSFPLTAADEQY
TRBV28	TRBJ1-2	ASLGYTKGQGDSYGYT
TRBV19	TRBJ1-2	ASSIYKGGNYGYT
TRBV6-6	TRBJ1-3	ASSQAQGGNTIY
TRBV7-2	TRBJ2-2	ASSLDAAGRALF
TRBV29-1	TRBJ2-7	SVEGLAGGPSYEQY
TRBV7-8	TRBJ2-7	ASSSGLAKSSYEQY